The present T cell receptor (beta chain) was sequenced within a study of T cell clonotyping in hematopoietic cell transplantation. Samples: about 28 days before transplant, then days 30, 100 and 180 after. Data came from immunoSEQ multiplex PCR; TCRdb stores just in-frame clones and leaves some out. This sample has approximately 13,000 clones, with less than 98% found just once. Details on this clone: Its antigen is as yet unknown.

Whole-study results and caveats: Few recipient clonotypes overlapped donors; over 95% were de novo at given depth.

CDR3 size: 14 residues. V was trimmed by 1 base and J by 4 bases, leaving 7 bases between them. Germline lookup yields CDR1 SEHNR and CDR2 FQNEAQ (reference sequence). The TCR sequence derives from a female patient aged 45-60 years who had an allogeneic stem cell transplant from an unrelated donor, so T cells may come from the graft donor. Some clones in this sample may be carry-over from other donors' samples. The V call is TRBV7-9, the J call TRBJ2-2; D remains ambiguous. Here the sequenced sample was peripheral blood mononuclear cells, taken 30 days after allogeneic stem cell transplant. The CDR3 DNA reads as TGTGCCAGCAGCTTAGATCGTGCCACCGGGGAGCTGTTTTTT. Its translation is CASSLDRATGELFF.